The clone carrying this TCR beta chain was picked up many times. Its antigen is not identified. Caucasian adults residing in Nashville, Tennessee made up all the donors. The CDR3 length is 13 residues. CDR1 and CDR2 (germline): LGHNA, YNFKEQ. Between the trimmed V and J ends, which lost 4 bases and 6 bases, there was a span of 9 bases. The data were taken from a study of shared clonotypes between healthy human individuals. Overall study findings and caveats: Naive CD4 clonotypes were shared across a few donors at around 5.4%.

Method: immunoSEQ multiplex PCR; TCRdb's copy keeps in-frame clones and lacks some. The sample shows 85,000 to 100,000 clones, 60% to 70% of them seen only once. This TCR was sampled from a man aged 25 to 40 in good health. The V gene is TRBV4-2, the J gene TRBJ2-2; D unclear. The specimen sequenced was memory CD8+ T cells sorted from blood. Subset of the sample: CD45RO+ cells pooled with CCR7-negative TemRA cells. The CDR3 spells CASSPEHSGELFF. DNA of the CDR3: TGTGCCAGCAGCCCCGAGCATTCCGGGGAGCTGTTTTTT.